The 2 T cell receptor beta chains below all came from one sample that was sequenced in a study of blood T cell repertoires in COVID-19. Repertoires were generated with immunoSEQ multiplex PCR, while TCRdb's copy carries only in-frame clones and drops some. The sample lists 200,000 to 300,000 clones, approximately 80% seen once, with about 9.6% in the top ten. The sequenced sample was peripheral blood. These receptors were collected from a man older than 75 with acute or convalescent COVID-19.

The chain carries TRBV19 and TRBJ2-1; 11 bases line up with TRBD1. With 6 bases clipped from V and 6 bases from J, the junction kept 10 bases outside the gene matches. Germline CDR1 is LNHDA and CDR2 is SQIVND (reference sequence). This CDR3 is built from 16 residues. DNA for the CDR3: TGTGCCAGTAGGAGATTCCGGGACAGGGGGTTCAATGAGCAGTTCTTC. Encoded protein: CASRRFRDRGFNEQFF. Full variable domain (outside the CDR3, taken from reference TRBV19 and TRBJ2-1): DGGITQSPKYLFRKEGQNVTLSCEQNLNHDAMYWYRQDPGQGLRLIYYSQIVNDFQKGDIAEGYSVSREKKESFPLTVTSAQKNPTAFYLCASRRFRDRGFNEQFFGPGTRLTVL.

The J gene is TRBJ1-1, the V gene TRBV7-9; TRBD1 matches at 8 bases. CDR3 size: 14 residues. Per germline, CDR1 SEHNR and CDR2 FQNEAQ (reference sequence). The V and J ends lost 4 bases and 6 bases, in that order; junction bases with no gene match: 7. The DNA for the CDR3 is TGTGCCAGCAGCTCCACCCAGGGGGCGGCTGAAGCTTTCTTT. It translates to CASSSTQGAAEAFF. Full variable domain (outside the CDR3, taken from reference TRBV7-9 and TRBJ1-1): DTGVSQNPRHKITKRGQNVTFRCDPISEHNRLYWYRQTLGQGPEFLTYFQNEAQLEKSRLLSDRFSAERPKGSFSTLEIQRTEQGDSAMYLCASSSTQGAAEAFFGQGTRLTVV.